These 18 T cell receptor beta chains share one sample of origin, sequenced in a study of blood T cell repertoires in COVID-19. Sequencing was performed with immunoSEQ multiplex PCR; in TCRdb, only in-frame clones are kept and a portion is missing. The table shows roughly 140,000 clones, with more than 65% occurring only once. Sequencing was carried out using peripheral blood. Receptors originate from a woman in her forties or fifties in a cohort sampled during active or convalescent COVID-19.

V usage is TRBV5-1 and J usage is TRBJ2-5, with TRBD2 matching 9 bases. Germline values: CDR1 SGHRS, CDR2 YFSETQ. The CDR3 has 16 residues. The J segment lost 5 bases and the V segment lost 2 bases, leaving 10 bases of the junction unmatched. The CDR3 DNA sequence: TGCGCCAGCAGCTTTGTCAGGCGGGGGGGCCGCGAGACCCAGTACTTC. Translated, it gives CASSFVRRGGRETQYF.

The J gene is TRBJ1-2, the V gene TRBV6-5; D is unclear. The CDR3 runs to 13 residues. Per the germline V gene, CDR1 is MNHEY and CDR2 is SVGAGI. Trimming cost V 8 bases and J 2 bases, with 12 bases left between them. The CDR3 bases are TGTGCCAGCCTCGGAGGGATCAACTATGGCTACACCTTC. Translation gives CASLGGINYGYTF.

The gene calls are TRBV7-2 and TRBJ1-4; 7 nucleotides agree with TRBD1. Germline-derived CDR1 and CDR2 are SGHTA and FQGNSA. Trimming took 2 bases from V and 5 from J; bases not matched to a gene: 5. CDR3 size: 15 residues. The CDR3 is CASSLWGQPNEKLFF. In nucleotides, the CDR3 is TGTGCCAGCAGCTTATGGGGACAGCCAAATGAAAAACTGTTTTTT.

The gene calls are TRBV7-2 and TRBJ1-3; weak D call: TRBD1 (6 bases). Trimming cost V 4 bases and J 0 bases, with 13 bases left between them. This CDR3 is built from 16 residues. Germline CDR1 SGHTA, CDR2 FQGNSA. This CDR3 is CASSSRTATSGNTIYF. The CDR3 DNA reads as TGTGCCAGCAGCTCTAGGACAGCCACCTCTGGAAACACCATATATTTT.

This chain connects TRBV27 to TRBJ1-2; a possible D gene is TRBD1 (6 bases). The germline V gene encodes CDR1 MNHEY and CDR2 SMNVEV (reference sequence). There are 12 residues in the CDR3. Trimming stripped 9 bases from V and 2 bases from J, with 10 bases between. CDR3 DNA sequence: TGTGCCAGTGGGACATTGAACTATGGCTACACCTTC. Translating gives CASGTLNYGYTF.

CDR3 bases: TGTGCCAGTGCCCCCAGCGGGGGGGCCTACAATGAGCAGTTCTTC. Translated, it gives CASAPSGGAYNEQFF. The genes are TRBV19 and TRBJ2-1; 10 nucleotides line up with TRBD2. CDR1 is LNHDA and CDR2 is SQIVND in the germline V gene (reference sequence). This CDR3 comprises 15 residues. The junction had 6 bases not matched to a gene; V was cut back by 8 bases and J by 2 bases.

V is TRBV7-9 and J is TRBJ1-3; D not certain. The V end was cut by 2 bases, the J end by 4 bases, with 6 bases between. Germline-derived CDR1 and CDR2 are SEHNR and FQNEAQ (reference sequence). This CDR3 contains 13 residues. The chain's CDR3 is CASSLLSGNTIYF. CDR3 DNA sequence: TGTGCCAGCAGCTTACTCTCCGGAAACACCATATATTTT.

Notes on this clone: The same CDR3 also results from other DNA sequences found in this sample. The rearrangement uses TRBV19 and TRBJ1-2; 12 bases agree with TRBD1. The length of the CDR3 is 16 residues. The V gene's germline CDR1 is LNHDA and CDR2 SQIVND (reference sequence). The V segment lost 7 bases and the J segment 7 bases; nucleotides outside the gene matches: 13. This CDR3 reads CASTTDPGQGAGGYTF. The CDR3 bases are TGTGCCAGTACCACAGATCCGGGACAGGGGGCAGGTGGCTACACCTTC. The full variable domain, its missing parts supplied by reference TRBV19 and TRBJ1-2, is DGGITQSPKYLFRKEGQNVTLSCEQNLNHDAMYWYRQDPGQGLRLIYYSQIVNDFQKGDIAEGYSVSREKKESFPLTVTSAQKNPTAFYLCASTTDPGQGAGGYTFGSGTRLTVV.

This clone was observed a single time. The chain uses TRBV3-1 (or the pseudogene TRBV3-2) and TRBJ1-6; D gene ambiguous. V lost 1 base and J lost 6, with 13 bases in between. The CDR3 loop spans 16 amino acids. Per the germline V gene, CDR1 is LGHDT and CDR2 is YNNKEL (reference sequence). The CDR3 nucleotides are TGTGCCAGCAGCCAAGGGTTGAGCCGTGGTAATTCACCCCTCCACTTT. Translating it yields CASSQGLSRGNSPLHF.

This clone has a single count. The genes are TRBV9 and TRBJ2-4; 9 nucleotides agree with TRBD2. Germline trimming cut 4 bases from V and 8 bases from J; bases unmatched to any gene: 7. The CDR3 is made up of 14 amino acids. Germline CDR1 SGDLS, CDR2 YYNGEE. CDR3 in DNA: TGTGCCAGCAGCCCCCAGGAGCGGGGGGACATTCAGTACTTC. It translates to CASSPQERGDIQYF. The full variable domain, with the rest looked up from reference TRBV9 and TRBJ2-4, is DSGVTQTPKHLITATGQRVTLRCSPRSGDLSVYWYQQSLDQGLQFLIQYYNGEERAKGNILERFSAQQFPDLHSELNLSSLELGDSALYFCASSPQERGDIQYFGAGTRLSVL.

The gene calls are TRBV19 and TRBJ2-7, with D possibly being TRBD2 (6 bases). Trimming removed 6 bases at V and 0 bases at J, with 9 bases between. The CDR3 spans 13 residues. Germline V lookup: CDR1 LNHDA, CDR2 SQIVND (reference sequence). The DNA of the CDR3 is TGTGCCAGTAGGTTAGCGGCCTCCTACGAGCAGTACTTC. Residues: CASRLAASYEQYF.

The CDR3 DNA reads TGCAGTGCTAGTCAGGACAGGCCTCCCTACGAGCAGTACTTC. Amino acid sequence: CSASQDRPPYEQYF. The chain is built from TRBV20-1 and TRBJ2-7; the match to TRBD1 covers 7 bases. CDR1 is DFQATT, CDR2 SNEGSKA, per germline (reference sequence). The CDR3 length is 14 residues. V trimming: 3 bases; J trimming: 2 bases; junction bases outside the gene matches: 7.

The chain employs TRBV7-6 and TRBJ1-1; 8 bases fit TRBD1. The CDR3 loop spans 19 amino acids. In germline, CDR1 is SGHVS, CDR2 FNYEAQ. The J segment lost 0 bases and the V segment lost 1 base, leaving 13 bases of the junction unmatched. CDR3 bases: TGTGCCAGCAGCTTAGTTCCTCAGGGGGCAGAGGGGATGAACACTGAAGCTTTCTTT. Translating it yields CASSLVPQGAEGMNTEAFF.

The V and J genes are TRBV19 and TRBJ1-2; weak D call: TRBD1 (6 bases). The V end was cut by 5 bases, the J end by 0 bases, with 13 bases between. The CDR3 totals 15 residues. In germline, CDR1 is LNHDA, CDR2 SQIVND (reference sequence). This chain's CDR3 is CASSPGQNPNYGYTF. The CDR3 bases are TGTGCCAGTAGTCCCGGACAGAATCCTAACTATGGCTACACCTTC.

The chain combines TRBV6-5 with TRBJ2-7, with 7 bases lining up with TRBD1. V lost 4 bases to trimming and J lost 3 bases; unmatched junction nucleotides: 9. CDR1 is MNHEY and CDR2 is SVGAGI in the germline V gene. This CDR3 region has 15 residues. The CDR3 DNA is TGTGCCAGCAGTTTCAATTTCGGGACAGTCTACGAGCAGTACTTC. Amino acids: CASSFNFGTVYEQYF.

The chain recombines TRBV12-5 with TRBJ1-1, with a weak D call TRBD1 (5 bases). Germline CDR1 reads LGHNT; CDR2 reads FRNRAP. Deletions cut 8 bases from V and 1 base from J, with 17 bases between. This CDR3 spans 15 amino acids. The CDR3 reads CASCLGDSKNTEAFF. The CDR3 region has the DNA TGTGCTAGTTGTCTGGGCGACAGCAAGAACACTGAAGCTTTCTTT.

This rearrangement joins TRBV19 to TRBJ1-6; 7 bases agree with TRBD1. The ends lost 9 bases at V and 8 bases at J; junction bases unmatched: 10. CDR1 LNHDA and CDR2 SQIVND come from the germline V gene (reference sequence). The CDR3 is 14 residues long. The CDR3 here is CASRFGTVDSPLHF. DNA of the CDR3: TGTGCCAGCCGTTTCGGGACAGTCGATTCACCCCTCCACTTT.

This chain joins TRBV5-1 and TRBJ2-1, with D perhaps TRBD1 (7 bases). Trimming stripped 4 bases from V and 10 bases from J, with 18 bases between. CDR1 is SGHRS, CDR2 YFSETQ, per germline. The CDR3 sequence is 14 residues long. This CDR3 is CASSQTPPGGEQFF. In nucleotides, the CDR3 is TGCGCCAGCAGCCAAACACCTCCAGGGGGGGAGCAGTTCTTC.